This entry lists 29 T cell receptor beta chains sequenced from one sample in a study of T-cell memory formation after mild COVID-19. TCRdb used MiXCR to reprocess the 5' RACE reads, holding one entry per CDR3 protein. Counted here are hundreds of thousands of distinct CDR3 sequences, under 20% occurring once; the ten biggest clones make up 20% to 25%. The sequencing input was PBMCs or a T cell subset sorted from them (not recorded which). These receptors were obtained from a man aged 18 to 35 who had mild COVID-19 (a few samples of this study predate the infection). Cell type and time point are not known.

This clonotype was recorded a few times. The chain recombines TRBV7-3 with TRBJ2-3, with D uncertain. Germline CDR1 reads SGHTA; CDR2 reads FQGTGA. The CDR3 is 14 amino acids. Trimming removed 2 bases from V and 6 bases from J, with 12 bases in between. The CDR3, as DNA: TGTGCCAGCAGCTTAGGCCTAGTGGGCGATACGCAGTATTTT. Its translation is CASSLGLVGDTQYF.

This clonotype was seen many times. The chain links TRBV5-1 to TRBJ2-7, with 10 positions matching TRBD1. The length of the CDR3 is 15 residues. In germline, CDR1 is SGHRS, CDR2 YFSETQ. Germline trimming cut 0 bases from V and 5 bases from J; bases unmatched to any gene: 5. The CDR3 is CASSLEGQGGDEQYF. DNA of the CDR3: TGCGCCAGCAGCTTGGAAGGACAGGGGGGGGACGAGCAGTACTTC.

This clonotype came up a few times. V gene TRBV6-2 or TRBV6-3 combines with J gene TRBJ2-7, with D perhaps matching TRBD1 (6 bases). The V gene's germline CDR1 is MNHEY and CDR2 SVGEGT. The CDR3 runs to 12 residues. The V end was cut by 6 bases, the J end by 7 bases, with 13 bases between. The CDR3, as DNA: TGTGCCAGCAGGGACAGTCTGGGGGAGCAGTACGTC. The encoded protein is CASRDSLGEQYV.

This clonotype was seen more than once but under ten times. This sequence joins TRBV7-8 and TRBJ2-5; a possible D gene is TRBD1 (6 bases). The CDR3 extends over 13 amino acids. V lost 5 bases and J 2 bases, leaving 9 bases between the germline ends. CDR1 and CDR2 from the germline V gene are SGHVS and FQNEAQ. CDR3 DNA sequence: TGTGCCAGCAGCGTCGGGACACAAGAGACCCAGTACTTC. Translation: CASSVGTQETQYF.

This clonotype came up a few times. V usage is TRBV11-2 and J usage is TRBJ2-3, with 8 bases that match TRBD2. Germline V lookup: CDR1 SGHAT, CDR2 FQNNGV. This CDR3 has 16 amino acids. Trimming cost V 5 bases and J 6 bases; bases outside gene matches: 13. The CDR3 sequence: CASSLNKGLVMDTQYF. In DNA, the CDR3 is TGTGCCAGCAGCCTAAACAAGGGACTAGTTATGGATACGCAGTATTTT.

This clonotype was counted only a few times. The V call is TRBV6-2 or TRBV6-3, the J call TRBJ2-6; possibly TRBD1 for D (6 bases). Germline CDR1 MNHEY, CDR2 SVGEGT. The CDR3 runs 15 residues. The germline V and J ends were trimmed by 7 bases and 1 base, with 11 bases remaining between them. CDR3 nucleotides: TGTGCCAGCAACCGAGGGGGTTCTGGGGCCAACGTCCTGACTTTC. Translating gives CASNRGGSGANVLTF.

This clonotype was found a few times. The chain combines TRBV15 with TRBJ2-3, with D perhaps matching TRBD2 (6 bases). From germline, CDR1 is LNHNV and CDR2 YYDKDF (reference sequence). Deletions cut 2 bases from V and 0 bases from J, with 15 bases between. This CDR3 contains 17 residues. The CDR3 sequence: CATSRWGSGASTDTQYF. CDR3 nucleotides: TGTGCCACCAGCAGATGGGGATCGGGAGCTAGCACAGATACGCAGTATTTT.

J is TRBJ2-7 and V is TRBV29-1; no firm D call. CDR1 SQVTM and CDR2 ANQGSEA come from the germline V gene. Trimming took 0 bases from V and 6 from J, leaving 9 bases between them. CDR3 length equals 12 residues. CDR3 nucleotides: TGCAGCGTTGAAGATCATCGGGCCGAGCAGTACTTC. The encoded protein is CSVEDHRAEQYF.

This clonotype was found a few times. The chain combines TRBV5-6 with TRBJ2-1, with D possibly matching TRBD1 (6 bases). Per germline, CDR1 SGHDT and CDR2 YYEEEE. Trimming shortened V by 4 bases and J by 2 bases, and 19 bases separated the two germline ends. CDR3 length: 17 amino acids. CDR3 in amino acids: CASSGNLPGDTYNEQFF. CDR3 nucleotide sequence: TGTGCCAGCAGCGGAAACCTCCCAGGGGATACCTACAATGAGCAGTTCTTC.

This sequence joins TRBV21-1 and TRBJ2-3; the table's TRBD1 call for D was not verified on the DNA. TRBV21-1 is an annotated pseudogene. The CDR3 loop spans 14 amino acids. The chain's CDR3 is CARNGGHAEVPQYF. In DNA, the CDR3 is TGTGCCAGGAACGGGGGCCACGCCGAGGTACCGCAGTATTTT.

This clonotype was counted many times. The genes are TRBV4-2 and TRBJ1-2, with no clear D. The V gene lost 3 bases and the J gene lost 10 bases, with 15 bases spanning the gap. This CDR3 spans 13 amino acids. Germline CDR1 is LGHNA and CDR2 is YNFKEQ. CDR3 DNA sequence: TGTGCCAGCAGCCAGTCCTCGCAGGTGGACTACACCTTC. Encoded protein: CASSQSSQVDYTF.

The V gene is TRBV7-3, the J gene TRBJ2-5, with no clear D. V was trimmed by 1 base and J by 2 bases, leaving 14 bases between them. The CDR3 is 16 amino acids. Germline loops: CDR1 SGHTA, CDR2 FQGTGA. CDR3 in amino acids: CASSLSGRQIQETQYF. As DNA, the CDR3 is TGTGCCAGCAGCTTAAGTGGTAGGCAGATTCAAGAGACCCAGTACTTC.

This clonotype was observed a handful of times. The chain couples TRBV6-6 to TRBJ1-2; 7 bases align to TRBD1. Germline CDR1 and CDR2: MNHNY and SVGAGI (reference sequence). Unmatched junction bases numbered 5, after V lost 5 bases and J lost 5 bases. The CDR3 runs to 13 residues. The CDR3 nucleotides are TGTGCCAGCAGTCACGGGACAGAGTATGGCTACACCTTC. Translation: CASSHGTEYGYTF.

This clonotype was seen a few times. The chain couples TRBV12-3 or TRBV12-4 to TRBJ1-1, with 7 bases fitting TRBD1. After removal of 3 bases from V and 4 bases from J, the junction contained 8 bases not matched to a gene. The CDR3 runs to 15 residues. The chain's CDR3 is CASSLRQGGGTEAFF. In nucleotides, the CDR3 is TGTGCCAGCAGTTTGAGACAGGGCGGGGGCACTGAAGCTTTCTTT.

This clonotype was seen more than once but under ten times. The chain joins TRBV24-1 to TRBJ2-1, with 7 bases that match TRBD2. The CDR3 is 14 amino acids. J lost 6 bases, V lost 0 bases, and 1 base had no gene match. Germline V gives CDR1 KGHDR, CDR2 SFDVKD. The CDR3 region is CATSDLGRANEQFF. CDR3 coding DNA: TGTGCCACCAGTGATTTGGGGAGGGCCAATGAGCAGTTCTTC.

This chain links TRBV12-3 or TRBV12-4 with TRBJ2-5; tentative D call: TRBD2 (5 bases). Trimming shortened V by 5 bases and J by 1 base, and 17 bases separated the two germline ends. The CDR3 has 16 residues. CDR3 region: CASSHRGSNPQETQYF. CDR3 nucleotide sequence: TGTGCCAGCAGTCATCGCGGGTCGAATCCCCAAGAGACCCAGTACTTC.

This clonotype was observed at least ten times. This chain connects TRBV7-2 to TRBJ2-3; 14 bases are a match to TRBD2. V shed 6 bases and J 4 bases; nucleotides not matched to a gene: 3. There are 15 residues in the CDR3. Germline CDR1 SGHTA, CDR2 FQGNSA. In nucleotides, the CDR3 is TGTGCCAGCAGTCGGACTAGCGGGGGGTCAGATACGCAGTATTTT. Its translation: CASSRTSGGSDTQYF.

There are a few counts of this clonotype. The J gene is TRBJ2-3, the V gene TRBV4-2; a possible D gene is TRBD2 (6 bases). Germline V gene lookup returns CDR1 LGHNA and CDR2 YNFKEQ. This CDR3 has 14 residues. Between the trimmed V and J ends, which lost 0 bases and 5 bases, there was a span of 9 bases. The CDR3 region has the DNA TGTGCCAGCAGCCAAGATTACGGGGGAGATACGCAGTATTTT. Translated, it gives CASSQDYGGDTQYF.

CDR3 bases: TGTGCCACCAGTGGGAAGGGCAGAGATACGCAGTATTTT. As protein: CATSGKGRDTQYF. The rearrangement joins TRBV24-1 to TRBJ2-3; D is unclear. Trimming pared 5 bases from V and 5 bases from J, leaving 10 bases between. This CDR3 has 13 amino acids. Germline values: CDR1 KGHDR, CDR2 SFDVKD.

The CDR3 DNA sequence: TGTGCCAGCAGTTTACGGCCCACAGGGAGGAACACTGAAGCTTTCTTT. Amino acids: CASSLRPTGRNTEAFF. The chain combines TRBV12-3 or TRBV12-4 with TRBJ1-1; a weak D match, TRBD1 (6 bases). V lost 2 bases and J lost 1, with 14 bases in between. CDR3 length: 16 residues.

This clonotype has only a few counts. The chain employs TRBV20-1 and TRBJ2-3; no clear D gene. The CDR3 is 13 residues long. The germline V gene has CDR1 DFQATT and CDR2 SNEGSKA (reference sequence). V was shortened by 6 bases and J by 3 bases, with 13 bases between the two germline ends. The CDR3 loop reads CSAIQPSTDTQYF. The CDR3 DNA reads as TGCAGTGCAATACAACCGAGTACAGATACGCAGTATTTT.

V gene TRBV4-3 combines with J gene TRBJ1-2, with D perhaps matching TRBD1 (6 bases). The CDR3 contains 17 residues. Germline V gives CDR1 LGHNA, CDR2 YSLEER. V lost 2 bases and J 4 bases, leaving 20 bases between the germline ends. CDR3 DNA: TGCGCCAGCAGCCAACAACCCCCGGGGGGGGGCGCCTATGGCTACACCTTC. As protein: CASSQQPPGGGAYGYTF.

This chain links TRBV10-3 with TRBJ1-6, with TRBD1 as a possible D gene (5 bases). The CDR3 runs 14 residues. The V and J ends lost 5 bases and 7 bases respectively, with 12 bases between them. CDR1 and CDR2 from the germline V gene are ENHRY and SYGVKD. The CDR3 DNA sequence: TGTGCCATCAGTTTCCAGGGACGGAATTCACCCCTCCACTTT. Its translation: CAISFQGRNSPLHF.

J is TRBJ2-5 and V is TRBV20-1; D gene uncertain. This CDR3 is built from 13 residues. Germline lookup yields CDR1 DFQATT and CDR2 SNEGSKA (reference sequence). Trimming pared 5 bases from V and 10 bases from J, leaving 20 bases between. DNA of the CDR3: TGCAGTGCTCCCCGGACCGGCGGCGGTGACCAGTACTTC. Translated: CSAPRTGGGDQYF.

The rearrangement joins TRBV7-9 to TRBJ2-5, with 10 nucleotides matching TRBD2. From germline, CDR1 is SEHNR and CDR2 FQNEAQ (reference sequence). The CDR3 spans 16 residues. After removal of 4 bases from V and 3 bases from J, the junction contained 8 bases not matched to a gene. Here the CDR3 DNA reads TGTGCCAGCAGCTCACCCGAAGGACTAGCGGAAGAGACCCAGTACTTC. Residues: CASSSPEGLAEETQYF.

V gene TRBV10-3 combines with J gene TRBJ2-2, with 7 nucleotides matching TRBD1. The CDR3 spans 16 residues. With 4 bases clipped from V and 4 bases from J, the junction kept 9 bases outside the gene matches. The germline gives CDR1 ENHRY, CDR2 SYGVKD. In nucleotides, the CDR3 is TGTGCCATCAGTGTTGGCCGGGACAGTATCACCGGGGAGCTGTTTTTT. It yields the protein CAISVGRDSITGELFF.

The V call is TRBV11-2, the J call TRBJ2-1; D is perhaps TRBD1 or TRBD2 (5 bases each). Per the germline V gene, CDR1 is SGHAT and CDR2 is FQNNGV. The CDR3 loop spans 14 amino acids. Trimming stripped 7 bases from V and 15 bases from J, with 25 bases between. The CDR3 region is CASTSLTPGRLMFF. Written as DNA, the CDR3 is TGTGCCAGCACCTCTTTGACCCCGGGACGGTTAATGTTCTTC.

This CDR3 is CASRLTGALEPQHF. In nucleotides, the CDR3 is TGTGCCAGCAGGTTGACGGGGGCCTTAGAGCCCCAGCATTTT. This sequence joins TRBV12-3 or TRBV12-4 and TRBJ1-5; TRBD1 is a possible D gene (6 bases). V lost 6 bases and J 8 bases, leaving 17 bases between the germline ends. This CDR3 is 14 amino acids long.

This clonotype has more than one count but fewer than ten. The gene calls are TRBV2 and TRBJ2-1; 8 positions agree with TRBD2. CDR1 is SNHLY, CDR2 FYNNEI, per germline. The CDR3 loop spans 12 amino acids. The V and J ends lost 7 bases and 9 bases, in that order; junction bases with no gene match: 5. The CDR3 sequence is CASTFSGAEQFF. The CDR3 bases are TGTGCCAGCACCTTTAGCGGGGCTGAGCAGTTCTTC.